The clone carrying this T cell receptor beta chain was observed once. The source of the sample is a study of cytomegalovirus exposure and HLA in healthy donors. Study details: An early data release held 70 million to 90 million unique TCRs from HLA-typed donors.

Primers for the PCR totalled 60 Vbeta and 13 Jbeta. As processed by the authors: Some 11 million of the about 80 million unique TCR beta chains counted in a later analysis were shared. Sequenced by immunoSEQ multiplex PCR; TCRdb stores in-frame clones only, minus some. V and J calls and clone size are copied from that table; D and trimming were computed from the DNA. Found here are about 220,000 clones, over 65% of them singletons; the top ten hold 0.63%. Each donor was nominally healthy when sampled (though unrecorded immune exposures were likely). The clonotype originates from a man between 18 and 35 years old in good health and CMV-seronegative. The sequencing input was PBMCs.

CDR3 loop: CASRPGNRGFEKLFF. As DNA, the CDR3 is TGTGCCAGCCGCCCGGGGAACAGGGGGTTTGAAAAACTGTTTTTT. This sequence joins TRBV27 and TRBJ1-4, with 8 bases fitting TRBD1. Germline lookup yields CDR1 MNHEY and CDR2 SMNVEV (reference sequence). CDR3 length: 15 residues. J lost 7 bases, V lost 8 bases, and 12 bases had no gene match.